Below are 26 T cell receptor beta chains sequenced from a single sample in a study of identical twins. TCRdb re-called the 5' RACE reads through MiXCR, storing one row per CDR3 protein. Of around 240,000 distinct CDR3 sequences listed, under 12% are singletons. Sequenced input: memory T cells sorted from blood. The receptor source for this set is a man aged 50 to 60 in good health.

The DNA for the CDR3 is TGCAGTGCTAGACGGGGAGCGGCACCTAATTCACCCCTCCACTTT. Amino acids: CSARRGAAPNSPLHF. The rearrangement joins TRBV20-1 to TRBJ1-6; D uncertain. The CDR3 runs 15 residues. V lost 2 bases and J 6 bases, leaving 14 bases between the germline ends. Germline assignment: CDR1 DFQATT and CDR2 SNEGSKA (reference sequence).

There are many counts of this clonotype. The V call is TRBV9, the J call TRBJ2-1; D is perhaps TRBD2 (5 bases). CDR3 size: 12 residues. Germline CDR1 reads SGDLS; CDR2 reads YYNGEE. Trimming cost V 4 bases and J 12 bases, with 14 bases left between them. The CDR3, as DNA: TGTGCCAGCAGCTCTGTTAAGCGGCCGCAGTTCTTC. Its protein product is CASSSVKRPQFF.

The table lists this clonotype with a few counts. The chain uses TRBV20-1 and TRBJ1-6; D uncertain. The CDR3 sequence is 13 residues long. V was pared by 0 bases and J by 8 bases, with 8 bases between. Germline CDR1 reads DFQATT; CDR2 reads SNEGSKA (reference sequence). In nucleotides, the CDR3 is TGCAGTGCTAGAGATATCGGCGATTCACCCCTCCACTTT. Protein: CSARDIGDSPLHF.

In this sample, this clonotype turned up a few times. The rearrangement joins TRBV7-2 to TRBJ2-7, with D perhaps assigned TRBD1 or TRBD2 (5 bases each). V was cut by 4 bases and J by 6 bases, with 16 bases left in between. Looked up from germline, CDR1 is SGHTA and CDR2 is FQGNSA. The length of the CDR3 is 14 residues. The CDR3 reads CASSYRTGRAEQYF. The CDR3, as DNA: TGTGCCAGCAGCTACAGGACTGGCCGCGCCGAGCAGTACTTC.

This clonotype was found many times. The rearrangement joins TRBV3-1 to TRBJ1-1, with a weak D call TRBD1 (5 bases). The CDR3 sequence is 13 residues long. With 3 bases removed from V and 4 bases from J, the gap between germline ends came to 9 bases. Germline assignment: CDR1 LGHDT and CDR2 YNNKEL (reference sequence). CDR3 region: CASSHGRVTEAFF. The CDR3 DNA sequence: TGTGCCAGCAGCCACGGCAGGGTCACTGAAGCTTTCTTT.

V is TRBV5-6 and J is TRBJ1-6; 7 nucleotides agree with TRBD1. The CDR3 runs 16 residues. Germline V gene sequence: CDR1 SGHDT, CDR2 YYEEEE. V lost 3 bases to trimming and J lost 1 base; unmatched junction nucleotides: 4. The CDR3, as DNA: TGTGCCAGCAGCTCCCAGGGGGGGTCCTATAATTCACCCCTCCACTTT. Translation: CASSSQGGSYNSPLHF.

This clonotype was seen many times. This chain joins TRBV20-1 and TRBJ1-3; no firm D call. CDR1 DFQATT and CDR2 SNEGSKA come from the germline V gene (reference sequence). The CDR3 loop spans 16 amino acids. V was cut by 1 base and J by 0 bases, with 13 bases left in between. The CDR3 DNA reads TGCAGTGCTAGAGTAGTAGGAAAAAGCTCTGGAAACACCATATATTTT. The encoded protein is CSARVVGKSSGNTIYF.

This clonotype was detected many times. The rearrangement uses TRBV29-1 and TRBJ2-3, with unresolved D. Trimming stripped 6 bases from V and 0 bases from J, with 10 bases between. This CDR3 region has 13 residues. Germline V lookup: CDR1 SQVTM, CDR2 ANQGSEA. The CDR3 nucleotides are TGCAGCGTCCGGTACACTAGCACAGATACGCAGTATTTT. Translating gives CSVRYTSTDTQYF.

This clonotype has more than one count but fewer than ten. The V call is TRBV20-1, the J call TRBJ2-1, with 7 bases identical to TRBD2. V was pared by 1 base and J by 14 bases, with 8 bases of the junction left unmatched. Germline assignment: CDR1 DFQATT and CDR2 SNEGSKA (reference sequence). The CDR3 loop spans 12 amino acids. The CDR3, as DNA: TGCAGTGCTAGAGTGTTGGCGGGAGTTGAGTTCTTC. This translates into CSARVLAGVEFF.

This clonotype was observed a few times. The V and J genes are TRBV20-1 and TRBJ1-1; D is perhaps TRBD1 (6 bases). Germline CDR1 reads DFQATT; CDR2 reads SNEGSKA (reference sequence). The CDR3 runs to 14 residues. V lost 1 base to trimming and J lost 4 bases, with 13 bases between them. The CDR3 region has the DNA TGCAGTGCTAGAGTGGGAGGACAGTTCACTGAAGCTTTCTTT. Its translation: CSARVGGQFTEAFF.

As DNA, the CDR3 is TGTGCCAGCAGCTTTAGCGGGAGGCCTCAAGAGACCCAGTACTTC. As protein: CASSFSGRPQETQYF. The rearrangement joins TRBV9 to TRBJ2-5, with TRBD2 identical over 10 bases. CDR1 and CDR2 (germline): SGDLS, YYNGEE. J lost 2 bases, V lost 4 bases, and 5 bases had no gene match. The CDR3 runs 15 residues.

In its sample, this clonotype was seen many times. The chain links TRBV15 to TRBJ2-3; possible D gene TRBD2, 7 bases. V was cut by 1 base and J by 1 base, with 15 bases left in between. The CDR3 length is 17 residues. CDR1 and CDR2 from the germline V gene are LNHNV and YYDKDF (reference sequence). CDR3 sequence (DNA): TGTGCCACCAGCAGAGCTACAGGGAGGGACGGCACAGATACGCAGTATTTT. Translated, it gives CATSRATGRDGTDTQYF.

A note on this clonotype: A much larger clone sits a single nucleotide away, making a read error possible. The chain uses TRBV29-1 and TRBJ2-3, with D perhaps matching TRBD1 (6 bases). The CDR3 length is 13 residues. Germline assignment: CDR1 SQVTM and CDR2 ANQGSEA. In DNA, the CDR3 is TGCAGCGTTAATCCGACAGGCACAGATATGCAGTATTTT. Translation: CSVNPTGTDMQYF.

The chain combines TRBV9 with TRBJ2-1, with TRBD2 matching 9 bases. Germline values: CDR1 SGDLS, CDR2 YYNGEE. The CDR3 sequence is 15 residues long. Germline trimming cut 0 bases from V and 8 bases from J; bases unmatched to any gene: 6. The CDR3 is CASSVASGIWDEQFF. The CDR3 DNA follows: TGTGCCAGCAGCGTAGCTAGCGGGATTTGGGATGAGCAGTTCTTC.

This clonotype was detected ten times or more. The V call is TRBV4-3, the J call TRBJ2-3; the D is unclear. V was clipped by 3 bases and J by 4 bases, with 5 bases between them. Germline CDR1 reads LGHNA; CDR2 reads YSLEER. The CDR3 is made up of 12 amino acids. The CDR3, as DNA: TGCGCCAGCAGCCATACAGCAGATACGCAGTATTTT. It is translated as CASSHTADTQYF.

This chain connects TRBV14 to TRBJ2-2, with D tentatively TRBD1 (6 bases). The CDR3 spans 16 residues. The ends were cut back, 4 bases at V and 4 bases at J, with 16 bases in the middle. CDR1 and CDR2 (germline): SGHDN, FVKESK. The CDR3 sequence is CASSRRQGRGTGELFF. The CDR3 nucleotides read TGTGCCAGCAGCCGACGGCAGGGGCGCGGCACCGGGGAGCTGTTTTTT.

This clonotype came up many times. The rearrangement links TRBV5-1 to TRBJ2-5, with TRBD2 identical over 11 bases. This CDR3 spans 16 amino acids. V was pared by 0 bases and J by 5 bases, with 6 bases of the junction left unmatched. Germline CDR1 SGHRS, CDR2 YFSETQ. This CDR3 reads CASSLGLAGSVETQYF. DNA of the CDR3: TGCGCCAGCAGCTTGGGACTAGCGGGGTCCGTTGAGACCCAGTACTTC.

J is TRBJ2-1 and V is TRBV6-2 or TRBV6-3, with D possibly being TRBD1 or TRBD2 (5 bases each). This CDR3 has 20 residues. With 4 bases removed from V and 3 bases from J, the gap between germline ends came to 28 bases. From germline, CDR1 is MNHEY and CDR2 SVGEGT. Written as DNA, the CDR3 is TGTGCCAGCAGTTCCGACCGAGGGACGGTAGCCGGGACGCTCTACAATGAGCAGTTCTTC. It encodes CASSSDRGTVAGTLYNEQFF.

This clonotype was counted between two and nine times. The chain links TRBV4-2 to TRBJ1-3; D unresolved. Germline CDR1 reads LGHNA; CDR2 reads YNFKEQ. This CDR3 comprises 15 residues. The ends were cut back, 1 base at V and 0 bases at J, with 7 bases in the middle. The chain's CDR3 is CASSQVAASGNTIYF. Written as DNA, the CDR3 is TGTGCCAGCAGCCAAGTTGCGGCCTCTGGAAACACCATATATTTT.

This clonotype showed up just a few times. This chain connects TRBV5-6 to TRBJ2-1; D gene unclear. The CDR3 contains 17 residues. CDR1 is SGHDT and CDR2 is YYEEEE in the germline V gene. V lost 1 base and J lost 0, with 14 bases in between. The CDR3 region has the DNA TGTGCCAGCAGCTTGATCGCGATGGCGAGCTCCTACAATGAGCAGTTCTTC. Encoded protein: CASSLIAMASSYNEQFF.

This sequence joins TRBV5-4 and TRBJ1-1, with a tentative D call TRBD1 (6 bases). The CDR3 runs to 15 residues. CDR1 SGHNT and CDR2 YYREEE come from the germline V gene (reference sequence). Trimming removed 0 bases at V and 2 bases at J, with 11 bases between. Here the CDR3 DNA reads TGTGCCAGCAGCTTGGATCGGGGGCCAAACACTGAAGCTTTCTTT. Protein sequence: CASSLDRGPNTEAFF.

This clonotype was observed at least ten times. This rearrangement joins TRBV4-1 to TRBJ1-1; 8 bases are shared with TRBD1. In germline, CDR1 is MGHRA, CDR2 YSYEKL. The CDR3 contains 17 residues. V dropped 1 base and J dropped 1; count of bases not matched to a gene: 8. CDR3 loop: CASSQVKTGGRNTEAFF. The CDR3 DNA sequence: TGCGCCAGCAGCCAAGTGAAAACAGGGGGGAGGAACACTGAAGCTTTCTTT.

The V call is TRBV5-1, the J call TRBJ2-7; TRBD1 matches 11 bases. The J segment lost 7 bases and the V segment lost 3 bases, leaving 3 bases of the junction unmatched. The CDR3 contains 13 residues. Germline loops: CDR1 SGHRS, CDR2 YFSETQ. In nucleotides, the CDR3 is TGCGCCAGCAGCTGGGGACAGGGGGGTGAGCAGTACTTC. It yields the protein CASSWGQGGEQYF.

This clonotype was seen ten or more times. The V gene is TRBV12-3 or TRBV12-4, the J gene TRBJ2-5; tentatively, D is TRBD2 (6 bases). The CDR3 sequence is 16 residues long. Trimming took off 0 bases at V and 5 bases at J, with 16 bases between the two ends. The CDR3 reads CASSLAGTLAGETQYF. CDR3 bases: TGTGCCAGCAGTTTAGCCGGTACCCTGGCGGGGGAGACCCAGTACTTC.

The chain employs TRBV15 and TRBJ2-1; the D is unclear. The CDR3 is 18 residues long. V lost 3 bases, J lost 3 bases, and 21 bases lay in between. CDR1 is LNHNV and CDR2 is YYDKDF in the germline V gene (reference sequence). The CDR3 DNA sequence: TGTGCCACCAGCAGCCCCCTATCATCCGCGCAAAACTACAATGAGCAGTTCTTC. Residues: CATSSPLSSAQNYNEQFF. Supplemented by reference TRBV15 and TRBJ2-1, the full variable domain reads DAMVIQNPRYQVTQFGKPVTLSCSQTLNHNVMYWYQQKSSQAPKLLFHYYDKDFNNEADTPDNFQSRRPNTSFCFLDIRSPGLGDTAMYLCATSSPLSSAQNYNEQFFGPGTRLTVL.

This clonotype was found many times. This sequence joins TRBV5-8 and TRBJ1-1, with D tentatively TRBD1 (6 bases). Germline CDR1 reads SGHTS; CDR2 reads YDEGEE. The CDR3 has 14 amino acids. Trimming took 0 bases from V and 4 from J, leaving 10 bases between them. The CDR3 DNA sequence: TGTGCCAGCAGCTTGGAAGTAGGGGGCACTGAAGCTTTCTTT. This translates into CASSLEVGGTEAFF.